The rows below give T cell receptor beta chains drawn from one sample of a study of Ad26.COV2.S vaccination and SARS-CoV-2 variants. Some clones are missing from TCRdb's copy, which holds only in-frame ones; the method was immunoSEQ multiplex PCR. This table has about 320,000 clones, about 90% appearing once. The sequences come from peripheral blood, collected in a trial of Ad26.COV2.S vaccine versus placebo. The receptors were sampled from a person aged 18-65 years who received the Ad26.COV2.S COVID-19 vaccine or a placebo. Each CDR3 is given with its conserved first and last residue. Each record gives: D gene, J gene, clone size, V gene, CDR3 protein, CDR3 DNA. A D gene is named only where the DNA matches it firmly. Some rows mark clone size as missing; the rest say once, few, many or name a class of expanded clone.

D: -; J: TRBJ1-5; size: -; V: TRBV11-2; CDR3: CASSLDPPGTGGNQPQHF; DNA: TGTGCCAGCAGCTTAGACCCACCAGGGACTGGAGGGAATCAGCCCCAGCATTTT
D: -; J: TRBJ1-3; size: -; V: TRBV19; CDR3: CASSIRDIGNTIYF; DNA: TGTGCCAGTAGTATCCGGGACATCGGTAACACCATATATTTT
D: -; J: TRBJ2-2; size: -; V: TRBV13; CDR3: CASSHAGSGGFGELFF; DNA: TGTGCCAGCAGCCACGCCGGCAGTGGGGGTTTCGGGGAGCTGTTTTTT
D: TRBD1; J: TRBJ1-5; size: -; V: TRBV5-4; CDR3: CASSSQGEASNQPQHF; DNA: TGTGCCAGCAGCTCACAGGGGGAGGCGAGCAATCAGCCCCAGCATTTT
D: -; J: TRBJ1-6; size: -; V: TRBV12-3/TRBV12-4; CDR3: CASGSYNSPLHF; DNA: TGTGCCAGCGGATCCTATAATTCACCCCTCCACTTT
D: -; J: TRBJ2-3; size: few; V: TRBV5-6; CDR3: CASSLSEIWSSDTQYF; DNA: TGTGCCAGCAGCTTGTCGGAGATTTGGAGTTCAGATACGCAGTATTTT
D: -; J: TRBJ1-1; size: -; V: TRBV19; CDR3: CASSPGARDTEAFF; DNA: TGTGCCAGTAGCCCAGGGGCGAGGGACACTGAAGCTTTCTTT
D: -; J: TRBJ1-2; size: -; V: TRBV12-3/TRBV12-4; CDR3: CASSFGVYGYTF; DNA: TGTGCCAGCAGTTTCGGCGTCTATGGCTACACCTTC
D: TRBD1; J: TRBJ1-1; size: -; V: TRBV7-8; CDR3: CASSFPTGENTEAFF; DNA: TGTGCCAGCAGCTTCCCGACAGGGGAGAACACTGAAGCTTTCTTT
D: -; J: TRBJ1-1; size: -; V: TRBV18; CDR3: CASSGGTEAFF; DNA: TGTGCCAGCTCCGGAGGGACTGAAGCTTTCTTT
D: -; J: TRBJ2-2; size: once; V: TRBV6-5; CDR3: CASSSEEKYTGELFF; DNA: TGTGCCAGCAGTTCCGAAGAGAAGTACACCGGGGAGCTGTTTTTT
D: TRBD1; J: TRBJ1-4; size: -; V: TRBV27; CDR3: CASSATGGPNEKLFF; DNA: TGTGCCAGCAGTGCAACAGGGGGTCCTAATGAAAAACTGTTTTTT
D: -; J: TRBJ2-1; size: -; V: TRBV2; CDR3: CASSDNEQFF; DNA: TGTGCCAGCAGTGACAATGAGCAGTTCTTC
D: TRBD1; J: TRBJ1-1; size: -; V: TRBV4-1; CDR3: CASSQGPGQVLNTEAFF; DNA: TGCGCCAGCAGCCAAGGCCCGGGACAGGTTTTGAACACTGAAGCTTTCTTT
D: -; J: TRBJ1-1; size: -; V: TRBV10-3; CDR3: CAISESWPSEAFF; DNA: TGTGCCATCAGTGAGTCGTGGCCCTCTGAAGCTTTCTTT
D: TRBD1; J: TRBJ1-1; size: -; V: TRBV7-9; CDR3: CASSQRTGNTEAFF; DNA: TGTGCCAGCAGTCAACGGACAGGGAACACTGAAGCTTTCTTT